These T cell receptor beta chains were read from a single sample in a study of identical twins. TCRdb used MiXCR to reprocess the 5' RACE reads, holding one entry per CDR3 protein. The sample holds around 250,000 distinct CDR3 sequences, roughly 7% seen once. The data also belong to a second study, concerning yellow fever vaccine responses in identical twins.

The specimen was memory (CD45RO+) T cells sorted from blood. These receptors were obtained from a woman younger than 30 in good health. The CDR3 runs from the conserved cysteine through the conserved F or W. The order of the fields is V gene, J gene, CDR3 protein.

>TRBV6-5|TRBJ2-1
CASRYIQGSWDEQFF
>TRBV10-3|TRBJ1-5
CAISESSGMGQPQHF
>TRBV7-2|TRBJ2-1
CASSLSFNSYNEQFF
>TRBV21-1|TRBJ1-5
CASSKADRGGSNQPQHF
>TRBV20-1|TRBJ2-3
CSAPGQVTDTQYF
>TRBV10-3|TRBJ2-3
CAISESTLSGRTPSYTDTQYF
>TRBV15|TRBJ1-5
CATSRGADQPQHF
>TRBV12-3/TRBV12-4|TRBJ1-5
CASGTGGSNQPQHF
>TRBV20-1|TRBJ1-5
CSASPGGLTYGGSNQPQHF
>TRBV25-1|TRBJ2-3
CASTGGTRGKGYGDTQYF
>TRBV2|TRBJ2-1
CASSSGVRTGEQFF
>TRBV25-1|TRBJ2-3
CASSDPGLGMTDTQYF
>TRBV9|TRBJ2-3
CASSVRGTADTQYF
>TRBV5-1|TRBJ2-3
CASSTKVPDTQYF
>TRBV12-3/TRBV12-4|TRBJ2-7
CASREGGSPSEQYF
>TRBV7-9|TRBJ1-1
CASSPRGAVDTEAFF
>TRBV7-3|TRBJ2-1
CALQNRTEYNEQFF
>TRBV7-3|TRBJ2-2
CASSLNPGVGYTGELFF
>TRBV6-4|TRBJ2-3
CASSESSGGQDTQYF
>TRBV10-3|TRBJ2-2
CAISEERGATGELFF
>TRBV5-4|TRBJ2-3
CASSFSSGMRPDTQYF
>TRBV18|TRBJ2-1
CASSLDRGPYNEQFF
>TRBV3-1|TRBJ2-1
CASSQAGAGGNNEQFF
>TRBV20-1|TRBJ2-1
CSAIGGETSYNEQFF
>TRBV12-3/TRBV12-4|TRBJ1-4
CASSFWQGGEKLFF
>TRBV7-3|TRBJ2-1
CASSPAGDEQFF
>TRBV27|TRBJ2-7
CATRGGIYEQYF
>TRBV24-1|TRBJ2-1
CATSDLLLAGATYNEQFF
>TRBV12-3/TRBV12-4|TRBJ2-5
CASVLRGKPAQETQYF
>TRBV6-5|TRBJ1-6
CASSYSMGGSPLHF
>TRBV20-1|TRBJ2-4
CSARGTPAGQGNIQYF
>TRBV7-9|TRBJ2-1
CASPLVPGHSSYNEQFF
>TRBV7-9|TRBJ1-4
CASSPGRPNEKLFF
>TRBV20-1|TRBJ2-5
CSALPGQEETQYF
>TRBV27|TRBJ2-3
CASTPWEVVLAALNTDTQYF
>TRBV5-5|TRBJ2-2
CASSLYESGKNTGELFF
>TRBV12-5|TRBJ2-7
CASQLSYEQYF
>TRBV5-4|TRBJ2-3
CASSTQKQGGDTQYF